This TCR beta chain came from a study of blood T cells in healthy people across ages (dated by TCRdb to the mid-2010s). Study-wide context: Template switching captured roughly one uniquely barcoded TCR beta cDNA molecule per two T cells in model experiments. The study measured age-related changes in TCR beta repertoire diversity using deep sequencing normalized with unique cDNA molecular identifiers. The donors were divided into four age groups: young (average roughly 15 years), middle-aged (approximately 39), aged (roughly 66) and long-lived (roughly 82). To avoid experimental bias, donors of different ages were randomly spread across the sequencing lanes. For two donors (one aged 18 to 30 and one aged 80 or older), the study analyzed two additional independent replicas of 1 million unique cDNA reads from the same blood draw.

The library was produced with 5' RACE. For sequencing, an Illumina HiSeq 2500 was employed. A second PCR of about 7 to 12 cycles was run with a J-beta primer mix and a sample-barcoded 5' primer. Each TCR beta cDNA molecule received a unique molecular identifier from a template-switch 5' adaptor carrying 12 random nucleotides. Each sample yielded at least 2.5 million CDR3-containing paired-end reads. First-strand cDNA was synthesized from all RNA with the Mint cDNA synthesis kit, primed by a TRBC-specific oligonucleotide. Following uracil-DNA glycosylase treatment, a first 18-cycle PCR with universal primers M1SS and BC2_uni_R was performed on all cDNA. As for the authors' bioinformatics: For normalization, 1 million high-quality reads, each with a distinct molecular identifier, were randomly selected from each sample. Reads with shared molecular identifiers were discarded instead of being binned into consensus sequences. CDR3 identification, clonotype clustering and error correction used MiTCR with a Q25 quality threshold and the strictest error-elimination algorithm. A nonparametric unseen species model with Euler transformation was used to estimate lower-bound total TCR beta diversity. TCRdb cleaned the public reads at Q25 with fastp, built clones with MiXCR and kept in-frame beta chains. Rows are combined by CDR3 protein, so each entry shows the most common genes and DNA. The V and J calls and clone size come from TCRdb's table, not from the authors' own analysis. Present in this sample are some 710,000 distinct CDR3 sequences, about 20% of which were seen just once. The ten largest make up about 22% of the sample.

On this clonotype itself: Its binding antigen is unknown. Base qualities are not provided; no much larger clone lies one nucleotide away.

What the authors observed across the whole study: The CMV infection status of donors was not known, potentially confounding age-related changes in expanded clonotypes. Observed TCR beta diversity per million T cells fell roughly linearly with age, and a significant reduction was already apparent by age around 40. Since profiling was done on bulk unsorted PBMCs, naive and antigen-experienced compartments could not be conclusively compared. Estimates of total diversity from one million sequenced T cells were regarded as lower bounds and underestimates. The percentage of naive T cells measured by flow cytometry correlated strongly with observed TCR beta diversity. Compared with the aged group, more naive CD4+ T cells, fewer expanded clones and increased TCR diversity were shown by the long-lived group, suggesting age selection.

Donors were approximately 42 systemically healthy Caucasian individuals from Russia aged 6 to 90 years. Each donor gave ten milliliters of peripheral blood, collected into EDTA-treated Vacutainer tubes. Ficoll-Paque density-gradient centrifugation was used to isolate PBMCs, with at least 7 million per sample. Trizol reagent was used to extract total RNA from PBMCs, with at least 5.5 micrograms per sample. For every donor, an aliquot of PBMCs went through flow cytometry to measure the percentages of naive CD45RAhigh/CD27high T cells. Source material: blood. The receptor comes from a man aged 70-80 years in good health.

The nucleotides read TGCAGTGCTAGGCCCCGGGCCTGGGGAATTGAGCAGTTCTTC. Its protein reads: CSARPRAWGIEQFF. The chain employs TRBV20-1 and TRBJ2-5, with the identity of the D gene unclear. The end of the DNA fits TRBJ2-1 better, so the J call may be wrong. Including the terminal cysteine and phenylalanine, the CDR3 comprises 14 residues. Just the 42-base CDR3 DNA is kept, in frame starting at base 1. The germline V gene (reference sequence) sets CDR1 to DFQATT and CDR2 to SNEGSKA.